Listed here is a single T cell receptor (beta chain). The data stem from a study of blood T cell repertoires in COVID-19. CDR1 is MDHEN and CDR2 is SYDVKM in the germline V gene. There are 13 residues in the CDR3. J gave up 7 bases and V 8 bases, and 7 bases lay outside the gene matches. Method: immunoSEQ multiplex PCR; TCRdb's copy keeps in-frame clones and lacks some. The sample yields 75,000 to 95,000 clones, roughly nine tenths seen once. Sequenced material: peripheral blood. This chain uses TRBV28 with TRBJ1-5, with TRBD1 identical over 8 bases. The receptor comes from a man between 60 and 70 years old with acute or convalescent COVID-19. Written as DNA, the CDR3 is TGTGCCAGCGGGACAGGCGGCGAACAGCCCCAGCATTTT. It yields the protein CASGTGGEQPQHF.